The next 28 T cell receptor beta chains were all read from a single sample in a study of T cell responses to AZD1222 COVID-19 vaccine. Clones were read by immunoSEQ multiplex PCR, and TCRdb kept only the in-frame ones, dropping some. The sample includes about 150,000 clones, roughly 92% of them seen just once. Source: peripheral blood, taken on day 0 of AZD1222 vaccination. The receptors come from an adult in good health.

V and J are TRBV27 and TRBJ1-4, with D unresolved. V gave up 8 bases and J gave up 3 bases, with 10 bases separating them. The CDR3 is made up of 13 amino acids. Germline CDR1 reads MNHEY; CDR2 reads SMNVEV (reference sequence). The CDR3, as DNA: TGTGCCAGCGCCCCTCTAGCTAATGAAAAACTGTTTTTT. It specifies CASAPLANEKLFF.

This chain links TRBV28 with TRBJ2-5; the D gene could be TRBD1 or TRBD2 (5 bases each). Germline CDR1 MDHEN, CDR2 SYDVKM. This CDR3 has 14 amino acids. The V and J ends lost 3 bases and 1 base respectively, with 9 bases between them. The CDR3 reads CASSLAGAQETQYF. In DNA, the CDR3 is TGTGCCAGCAGTTTGGCCGGGGCCCAAGAGACCCAGTACTTC.

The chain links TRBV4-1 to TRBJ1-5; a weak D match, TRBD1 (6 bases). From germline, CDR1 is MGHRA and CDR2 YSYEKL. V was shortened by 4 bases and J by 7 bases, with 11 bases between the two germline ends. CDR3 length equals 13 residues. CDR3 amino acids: CASSLRQDQPQHF. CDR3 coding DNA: TGCGCCAGCAGCCTAAGACAGGACCAGCCCCAGCATTTT.

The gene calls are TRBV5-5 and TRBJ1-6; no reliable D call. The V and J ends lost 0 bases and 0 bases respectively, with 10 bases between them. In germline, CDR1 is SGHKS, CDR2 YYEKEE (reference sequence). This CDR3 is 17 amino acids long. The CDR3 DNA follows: TGTGCCAGCAGCTTGGATCTTTTAGCCTCCTATAATTCACCCCTCCACTTT. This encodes CASSLDLLASYNSPLHF.

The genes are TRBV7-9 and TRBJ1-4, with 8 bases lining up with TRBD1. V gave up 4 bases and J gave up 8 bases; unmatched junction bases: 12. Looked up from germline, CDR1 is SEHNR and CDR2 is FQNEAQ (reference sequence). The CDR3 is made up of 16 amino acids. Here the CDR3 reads CASSSVTGGVREKLFF. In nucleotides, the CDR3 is TGTGCCAGCAGCTCCGTTACAGGGGGGGTTCGGGAAAAACTGTTTTTT.

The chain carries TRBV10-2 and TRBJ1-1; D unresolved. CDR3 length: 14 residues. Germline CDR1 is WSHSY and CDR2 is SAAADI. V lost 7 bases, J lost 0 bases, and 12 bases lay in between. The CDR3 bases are TGCGCCAGCACCCAAACAGTCATGAACACTGAAGCTTTCTTT. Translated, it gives CASTQTVMNTEAFF.

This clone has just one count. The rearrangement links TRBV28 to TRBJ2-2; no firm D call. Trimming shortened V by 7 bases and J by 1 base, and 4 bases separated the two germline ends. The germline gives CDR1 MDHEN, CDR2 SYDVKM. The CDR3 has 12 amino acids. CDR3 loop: CASKKNTGELFF. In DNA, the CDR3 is TGTGCCAGCAAAAAGAACACCGGGGAGCTGTTTTTT.

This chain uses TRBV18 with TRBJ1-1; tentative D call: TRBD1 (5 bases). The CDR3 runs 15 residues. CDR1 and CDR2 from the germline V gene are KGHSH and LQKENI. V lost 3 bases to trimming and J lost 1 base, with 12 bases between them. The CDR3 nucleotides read TGTGCCAGCTCACCTCAGGGTAGACCGAACACTGAAGCTTTCTTT. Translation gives CASSPQGRPNTEAFF.

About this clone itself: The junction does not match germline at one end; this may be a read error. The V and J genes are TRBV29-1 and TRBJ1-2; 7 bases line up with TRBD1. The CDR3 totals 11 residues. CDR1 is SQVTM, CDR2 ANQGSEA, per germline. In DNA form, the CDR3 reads TGCAGCGACAAAAACCGGGACAGTCCTCTCTTC. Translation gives CSDKNRDSPLF.

This CDR3 is CASSVVPDSYNEQFF. CDR3 sequence (DNA): TGTGCCAGCAGCGTAGTTCCGGACTCCTACAATGAGCAGTTCTTC. The rearrangement joins TRBV9 to TRBJ2-1; D ambiguous. Trimming left V 0 bases short and J 0 bases short, with 7 bases between. CDR3 size: 15 residues. CDR1 and CDR2 from the germline V gene are SGDLS and YYNGEE.

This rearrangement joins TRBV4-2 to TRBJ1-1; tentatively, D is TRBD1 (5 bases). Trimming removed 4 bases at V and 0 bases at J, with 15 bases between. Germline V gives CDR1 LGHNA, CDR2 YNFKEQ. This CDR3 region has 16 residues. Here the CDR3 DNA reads TGTGCCAGCAGCCGGACATCTGGGGGGATGAACACTGAAGCTTTCTTT. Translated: CASSRTSGGMNTEAFF.

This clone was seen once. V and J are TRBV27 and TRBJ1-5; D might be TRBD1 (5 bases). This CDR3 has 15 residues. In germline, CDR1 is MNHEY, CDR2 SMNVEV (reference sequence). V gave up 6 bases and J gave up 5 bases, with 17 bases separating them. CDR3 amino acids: CASSLGAGNDQPQHF. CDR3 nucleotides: TGTGCCAGCAGCCTAGGAGCAGGGAATGATCAGCCCCAGCATTTT.

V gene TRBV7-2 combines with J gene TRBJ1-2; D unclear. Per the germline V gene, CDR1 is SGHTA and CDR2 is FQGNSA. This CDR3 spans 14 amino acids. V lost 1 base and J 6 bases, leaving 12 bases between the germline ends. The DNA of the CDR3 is TGTGCCAGCAGCTTAGTAAGTCCTGGAGATGGCTACACCTTC. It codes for CASSLVSPGDGYTF.

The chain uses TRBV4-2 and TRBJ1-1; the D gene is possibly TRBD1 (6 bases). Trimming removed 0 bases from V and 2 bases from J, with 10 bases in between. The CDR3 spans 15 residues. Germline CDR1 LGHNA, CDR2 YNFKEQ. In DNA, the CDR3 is TGTGCCAGCAGCCAAGATAGGACAGTAAACACTGAAGCTTTCTTT. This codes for CASSQDRTVNTEAFF.

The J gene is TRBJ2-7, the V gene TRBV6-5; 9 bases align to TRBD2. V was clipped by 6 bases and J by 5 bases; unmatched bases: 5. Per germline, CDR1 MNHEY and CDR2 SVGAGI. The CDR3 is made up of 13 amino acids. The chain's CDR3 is CASRGTSSNEQYF. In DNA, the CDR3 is TGTGCCAGCAGGGGGACTAGCTCTAACGAGCAGTACTTC.

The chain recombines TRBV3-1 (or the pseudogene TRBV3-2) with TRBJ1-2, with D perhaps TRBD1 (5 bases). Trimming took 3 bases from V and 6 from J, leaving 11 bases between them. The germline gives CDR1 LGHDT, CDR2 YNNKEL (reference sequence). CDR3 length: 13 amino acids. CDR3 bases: TGTGCCAGCAGCCATGGGGGGGTCGATGGCTACACCTTC. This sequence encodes CASSHGGVDGYTF.

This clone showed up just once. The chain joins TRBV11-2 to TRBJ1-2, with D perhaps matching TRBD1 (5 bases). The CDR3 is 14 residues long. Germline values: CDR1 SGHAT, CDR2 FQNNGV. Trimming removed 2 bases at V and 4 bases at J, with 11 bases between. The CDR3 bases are TGTGCCAGCAGCTTATCCGCAGGGACCTATGGCTACACCTTC. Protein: CASSLSAGTYGYTF.

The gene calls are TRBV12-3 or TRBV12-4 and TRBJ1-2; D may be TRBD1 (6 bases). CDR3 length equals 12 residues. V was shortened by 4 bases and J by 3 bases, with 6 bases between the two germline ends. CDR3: CASSYRDYGYTF. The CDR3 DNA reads TGTGCCAGCAGTTACAGGGACTATGGCTACACCTTC.

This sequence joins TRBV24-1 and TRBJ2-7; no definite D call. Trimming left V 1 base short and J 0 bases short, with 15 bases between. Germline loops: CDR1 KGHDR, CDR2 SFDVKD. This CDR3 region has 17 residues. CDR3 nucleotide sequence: TGTGCCACCAGTGATTTCTGGACCGGTACAAGCTCCTACGAGCAGTACTTC. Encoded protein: CATSDFWTGTSSYEQYF.

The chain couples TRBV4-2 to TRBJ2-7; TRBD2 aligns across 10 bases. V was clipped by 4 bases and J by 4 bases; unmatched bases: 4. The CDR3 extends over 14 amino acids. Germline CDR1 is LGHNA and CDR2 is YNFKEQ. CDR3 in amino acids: CASSPQRGGYEQYF. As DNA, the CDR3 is TGTGCCAGCAGCCCCCAGCGGGGGGGGTACGAGCAGTACTTC.

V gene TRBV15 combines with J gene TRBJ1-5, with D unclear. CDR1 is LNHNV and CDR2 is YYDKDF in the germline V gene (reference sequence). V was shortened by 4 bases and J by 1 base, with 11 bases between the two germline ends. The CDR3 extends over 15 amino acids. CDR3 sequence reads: CATSTQRSSNQPQHF. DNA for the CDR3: TGTGCCACCAGCACCCAACGGTCGAGCAATCAGCCCCAGCATTTT.

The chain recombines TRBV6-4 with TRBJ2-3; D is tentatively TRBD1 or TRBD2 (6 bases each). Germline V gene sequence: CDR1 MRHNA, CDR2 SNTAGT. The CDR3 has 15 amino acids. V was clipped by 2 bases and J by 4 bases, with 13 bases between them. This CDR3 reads CASSDGDGGPDTQYF. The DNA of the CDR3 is TGTGCCAGCAGTGACGGGGACGGGGGCCCAGATACGCAGTATTTT.

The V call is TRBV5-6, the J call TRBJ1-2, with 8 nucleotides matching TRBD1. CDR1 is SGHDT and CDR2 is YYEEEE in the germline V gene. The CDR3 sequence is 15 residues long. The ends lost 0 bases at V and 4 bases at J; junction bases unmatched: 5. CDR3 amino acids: CASSLGTGSSYGYTF. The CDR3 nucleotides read TGTGCCAGCAGCTTGGGGACAGGGTCTAGCTATGGCTACACCTTC. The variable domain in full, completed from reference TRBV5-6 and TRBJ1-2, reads DAGVTQSPTHLIKTRGQQVTLRCSPKSGHDTVSWYQQALGQGPQFIFQYYEEEERQRGNFPDRFSGHQFPNYSSELNVNALLLGDSALYLCASSLGTGSSYGYTFGSGTRLTVV.

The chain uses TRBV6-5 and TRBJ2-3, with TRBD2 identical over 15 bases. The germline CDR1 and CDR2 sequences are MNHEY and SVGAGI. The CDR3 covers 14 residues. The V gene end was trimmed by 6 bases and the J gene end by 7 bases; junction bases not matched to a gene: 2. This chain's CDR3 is CASRGTSGGHTQYF. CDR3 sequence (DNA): TGTGCCAGCAGGGGGACTAGCGGGGGGCATACGCAGTATTTT.

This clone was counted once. The CDR3 DNA reads TGTGCCAGCAGCTCATCACAATGGTTCGGCTACACCTTC. Translating it yields CASSSSQWFGYTF. The chain links TRBV11-2 to TRBJ1-2; no definite D call. V lost 4 bases and J lost 8, with 14 bases in between. Germline CDR1 SGHAT, CDR2 FQNNGV. The CDR3 has 13 residues.

Written as DNA, the CDR3 is TGTGCCAGCAGTTTTGTGGGGCCAACCTATGGCTACACCTTC. It codes for CASSFVGPTYGYTF. V is TRBV28 and J is TRBJ1-2; D may be TRBD1 (5 bases). The V gene lost 3 bases and the J gene lost 4 bases, with 12 bases spanning the gap. CDR3 length: 14 residues. Germline CDR1 reads MDHEN; CDR2 reads SYDVKM.

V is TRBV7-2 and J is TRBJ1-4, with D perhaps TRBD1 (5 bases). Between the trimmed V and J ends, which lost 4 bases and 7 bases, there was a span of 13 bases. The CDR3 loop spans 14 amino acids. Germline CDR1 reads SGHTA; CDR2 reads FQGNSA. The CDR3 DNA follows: TGTGCCAGCAGCTGGGGGAGGGTCGGTGAAAAACTGTTTTTT. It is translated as CASSWGRVGEKLFF.

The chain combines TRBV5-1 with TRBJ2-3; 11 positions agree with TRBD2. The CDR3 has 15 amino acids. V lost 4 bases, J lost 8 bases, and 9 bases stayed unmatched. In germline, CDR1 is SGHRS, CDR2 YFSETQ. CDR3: CASSIAGGSEGTQYF. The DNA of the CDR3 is TGCGCCAGCAGCATAGCGGGAGGGTCGGAAGGTACGCAGTATTTT.